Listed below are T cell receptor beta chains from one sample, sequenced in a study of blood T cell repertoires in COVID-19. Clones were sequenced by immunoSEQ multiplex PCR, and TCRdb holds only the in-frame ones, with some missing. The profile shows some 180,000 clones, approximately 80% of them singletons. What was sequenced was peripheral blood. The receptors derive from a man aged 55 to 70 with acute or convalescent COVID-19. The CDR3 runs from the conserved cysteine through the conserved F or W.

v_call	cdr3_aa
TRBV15	CATSRAGTGSTGELFF
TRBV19	CASSNTGGTSRYGYTF
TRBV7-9	CATTSRVFKNIQYF
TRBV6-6	CASSRAGTSGGPNEQFF
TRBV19	CASSKTVYRDTQYF
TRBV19	CASSISTGWYGYTF
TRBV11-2	CASSPPPGTEAFF
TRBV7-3	CASSSGTGETQYF
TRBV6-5	CASSPGGTGGNEQFF
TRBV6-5	CASTGTSNNEQFF
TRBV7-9	CASSLIGTESSYNSPLHF
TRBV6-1	CASSDADRDYYGYTF
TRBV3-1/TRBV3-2	CASSQGSPGYGYTF
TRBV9	CASSASAEGNTIYF
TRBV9	CASSLLPRGLASGELFF
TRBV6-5	CASSSHGTLLVF
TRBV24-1	CATSDTSTDSLNQPQHF
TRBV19	CASSIGGQPQHF
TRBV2	CASGGGSYTF
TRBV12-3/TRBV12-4	CASSTRNEQYF
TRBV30	CAWTVGGTGVGKTQYF
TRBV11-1	CASSLGLAGSDTQYF
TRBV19	CASSIKGLAVQETQYF
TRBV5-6	CASSQGGDYGYTF
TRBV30	CAWSVGKYTEAFF
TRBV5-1	CASSWVSGADTDTQYF
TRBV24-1	CATSNHREPLGYTF
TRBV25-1	CASGTDNYGYTF